The rows below give T cell receptor beta chains drawn from one sample of a study of Graves' ophthalmopathy and Graves' hyperthyroidism. In TCRdb, the multiplex PCR reads were re-called with MiXCR into one record per CDR3 protein. The sample lists 660,000 or so distinct CDR3 sequences; over 40% were seen once. The sequencing input was peripheral blood. The source is an adult man with Graves' ophthalmopathy. CDR3s include the opening cysteine and the closing phenylalanine or tryptophan. The D gene is left open where the match is weak. Only part of the rows carry a size: once, few, many, or a class if the clone is expanded.

J gene: TRBJ1-1
CDR3 length: 14
clone size: -
D gene: TRBD1
V gene: TRBV12-3/TRBV12-4
CDR3 protein: CASTFGQANTEAFF
CDR3 DNA: TGTGCCAGCACCTTCGGACAGGCTAACACTGAAGCTTTCTTT

J gene: TRBJ1-1
CDR3 length: 14
clone size: many
D gene: TRBD1
V gene: TRBV7-9
CDR3 protein: CASSRTGRNTEAFF
CDR3 DNA: TGTGCCAGCAGCCGGACAGGGCGCAACACTGAAGCTTTCTTT

J gene: TRBJ1-2
CDR3 length: 15
clone size: many
D gene: TRBD1
V gene: TRBV9
CDR3 protein: CASSVSTGGNYGYTF
CDR3 DNA: TGTGCCAGCAGCGTATCGACAGGGGGAAACTATGGCTACACCTTC

J gene: TRBJ2-7
CDR3 length: 11
clone size: many
D gene: -
V gene: TRBV2
CDR3 protein: CASSEGYEQYF
CDR3 DNA: TGTGCCAGCAGTGAGGGCTACGAGCAGTACTTC

J gene: TRBJ1-3
CDR3 length: 17
clone size: -
D gene: TRBD1
V gene: TRBV2
CDR3 protein: CASSRGPGQYSGNTIYF
CDR3 DNA: TGTGCCAGCAGCCGAGGGCCGGGACAGTACTCTGGAAACACCATATATTTT

J gene: TRBJ1-5
CDR3 length: 16
clone size: -
D gene: -
V gene: TRBV15
CDR3 protein: CATSRIGTEGNQPQHF
CDR3 DNA: TGTGCCACCAGCAGAATAGGGACCGAGGGCAATCAGCCCCAGCATTTT

J gene: TRBJ2-7
CDR3 length: 17
clone size: few
D gene: TRBD1
V gene: TRBV4-1
CDR3 protein: CASSQALSWTGKYEQYF
CDR3 DNA: TGCGCCAGCAGCCAAGCTCTAAGCTGGACAGGGAAGTACGAGCAGTACTTC

J gene: TRBJ2-5
CDR3 length: 17
clone size: -
D gene: TRBD1
V gene: TRBV5-1
CDR3 protein: CASSVGGSGQEVETQYF
CDR3 DNA: TGCGCCAGCAGCGTTGGAGGGTCGGGACAGGAGGTGGAGACCCAGTACTTC

J gene: TRBJ1-1
CDR3 length: 16
clone size: -
D gene: -
V gene: TRBV9
CDR3 protein: CASSVSPTRGNTEAFF
CDR3 DNA: TGTGCCAGCAGCGTAAGTCCCACACGAGGGAACACTGAAGCTTTCTTT

J gene: TRBJ1-5
CDR3 length: 14
clone size: many
D gene: -
V gene: TRBV20-1
CDR3 protein: CSAWDGFSNQPQHF
CDR3 DNA: TGCAGTGCTTGGGACGGATTTAGCAATCAGCCCCAGCATTTT

J gene: TRBJ2-3
CDR3 length: 15
clone size: -
D gene: -
V gene: TRBV20-1
CDR3 protein: CSARVSSADTDTQYF
CDR3 DNA: TGCAGTGCTAGAGTGTCCAGCGCAGACACAGATACGCAGTATTTT

J gene: TRBJ2-2
CDR3 length: 12
clone size: -
D gene: -
V gene: TRBV2
CDR3 protein: CASRRDNGELFF
CDR3 DNA: TGTGCCAGCAGAAGAGACAACGGGGAGCTGTTTTTT

J gene: TRBJ2-7
CDR3 length: 14
clone size: few
D gene: -
V gene: TRBV9
CDR3 protein: CASSTGDTPYEQYF
CDR3 DNA: TGTGCCAGCAGCACGGGGGACACCCCCTACGAGCAGTACTTC

J gene: TRBJ1-3
CDR3 length: 15
clone size: -
D gene: -
V gene: TRBV4-3
CDR3 protein: CASSPGHSPGNTIYF
CDR3 DNA: TGCGCCAGCAGCCCGGGACATTCTCCTGGAAACACCATATATTTT

J gene: TRBJ1-5
CDR3 length: 16
clone size: many
D gene: -
V gene: TRBV20-1
CDR3 protein: CSASLNRVGGNQPQHF
CDR3 DNA: TGCAGTGCTAGTTTAAACAGGGTTGGAGGAAATCAGCCCCAGCATTTT

J gene: TRBJ2-3
CDR3 length: 13
clone size: -
D gene: -
V gene: TRBV7-8
CDR3 protein: CASSLGPTDTQYF
CDR3 DNA: TGTGCCAGCAGCTTAGGCCCCACAGATACGCAGTATTTT

J gene: TRBJ2-7
CDR3 length: 14
clone size: -
D gene: -
V gene: TRBV9
CDR3 protein: CASSVEDGSCEQYF
CDR3 DNA: TGTGCCAGCAGCGTAGAGGACGGATCCTGCGAGCAGTACTTC

J gene: TRBJ2-7
CDR3 length: 17
clone size: few
D gene: TRBD2
V gene: TRBV4-2
CDR3 protein: CASSPTLARRGGYEQYF
CDR3 DNA: TGTGCCAGCAGCCCCACGTTAGCTAGACGGGGGGGGTACGAGCAGTACTTC

J gene: TRBJ1-3
CDR3 length: 14
clone size: -
D gene: TRBD1
V gene: TRBV29-1
CDR3 protein: CSVPGTGDGYTIYF
CDR3 DNA: TGCAGCGTGCCCGGGACAGGGGATGGCTACACCATATATTTT

J gene: TRBJ1-2
CDR3 length: 12
clone size: many
D gene: -
V gene: TRBV7-9
CDR3 protein: CASSLVTDGYTF
CDR3 DNA: TGTGCCAGCAGCTTAGTGACAGATGGCTACACCTTC

J gene: TRBJ2-3
CDR3 length: 16
clone size: many
D gene: TRBD1
V gene: TRBV10-3
CDR3 protein: CAISEVDRASTDTQYF
CDR3 DNA: TGTGCCATCAGTGAAGTGGACAGGGCTAGCACAGATACGCAGTATTTT

J gene: TRBJ1-5
CDR3 length: 18
clone size: many
D gene: TRBD1
V gene: TRBV19
CDR3 protein: CASSIVSPGGLFHQPQHF
CDR3 DNA: TGTGCCAGTAGTATCGTTTCCCCAGGGGGCTTGTTTCATCAGCCCCAGCATTTT

J gene: TRBJ1-4
CDR3 length: 15
clone size: many
D gene: -
V gene: TRBV6-5
CDR3 protein: CASRDLTGGLEKLFF
CDR3 DNA: TGTGCCAGCAGGGACTTGACAGGTGGTCTGGAAAAACTGTTTTTT

J gene: TRBJ2-2
CDR3 length: 13
clone size: many
D gene: -
V gene: TRBV25-1
CDR3 protein: CASSAGSTGELFF
CDR3 DNA: TGTGCCAGCAGTGCGGGGTCCACCGGGGAGCTGTTTTTT

J gene: TRBJ1-2
CDR3 length: 15
clone size: -
D gene: TRBD1
V gene: TRBV5-4
CDR3 protein: CASSLVGQINYGYTF
CDR3 DNA: TGTGCCAGCAGCTTGGTGGGACAGATTAACTATGGCTACACCTTC

J gene: TRBJ2-5
CDR3 length: 15
clone size: few
D gene: -
V gene: TRBV6-1
CDR3 protein: CASSDRSGVQQTQYF
CDR3 DNA: TGTGCCAGCAGTGACAGGTCAGGGGTTCAACAGACCCAGTACTTC

J gene: TRBJ1-1
CDR3 length: 15
clone size: many
D gene: -
V gene: TRBV29-1
CDR3 protein: CSVEHRKTMNTEAFF
CDR3 DNA: TGCAGCGTTGAACACAGGAAGACCATGAACACTGAAGCTTTCTTT

J gene: TRBJ1-5
CDR3 length: 14
clone size: -
D gene: -
V gene: TRBV2
CDR3 protein: CASSGPGHNQPQHF
CDR3 DNA: TGTGCCAGCAGTGGCCCAGGGCACAATCAGCCCCAGCATTTT

J gene: TRBJ1-5
CDR3 length: 14
clone size: many
D gene: -
V gene: TRBV7-8
CDR3 protein: CASSLESLEQPQHF
CDR3 DNA: TGTGCCAGCAGCTTAGAATCCTTGGAGCAGCCCCAGCATTTT

J gene: TRBJ2-7
CDR3 length: 14
clone size: -
D gene: -
V gene: TRBV7-9
CDR3 protein: CASSVLPGSYEQYF
CDR3 DNA: TGTGCCAGCAGCGTCTTACCCGGGTCCTACGAGCAGTACTTC

J gene: TRBJ1-2
CDR3 length: 13
clone size: many
D gene: -
V gene: TRBV2
CDR3 protein: CASSGRQVYGYTF
CDR3 DNA: TGTGCCAGCAGCGGACGACAGGTCTATGGCTACACCTTC

J gene: TRBJ1-2
CDR3 length: 15
clone size: few
D gene: -
V gene: TRBV5-4
CDR3 protein: CASTLATSSNYGYTF
CDR3 DNA: TGTGCCAGCACCCTGGCCACGTCGTCTAACTATGGCTACACCTTC

J gene: TRBJ1-1
CDR3 length: 15
clone size: -
D gene: TRBD1
V gene: TRBV19
CDR3 protein: CASRRRDRENTEAFF
CDR3 DNA: TGTGCCAGTAGGAGGAGGGACAGGGAGAACACTGAAGCTTTCTTT

J gene: TRBJ2-2
CDR3 length: 12
clone size: many
D gene: -
V gene: TRBV9
CDR3 protein: CASSPAGGELFF
CDR3 DNA: TGTGCCAGCAGCCCAGCCGGTGGGGAGCTGTTTTTT

J gene: TRBJ2-7
CDR3 length: 12
clone size: once
D gene: -
V gene: TRBV24-1
CDR3 protein: CATSDGDSEQYF
CDR3 DNA: TGTGCCACCAGTGACGGCGATAGCGAGCAGTACTTC

J gene: TRBJ2-5
CDR3 length: 14
clone size: many
D gene: TRBD2
V gene: TRBV25-1
CDR3 protein: CASSYSGRGETQYF
CDR3 DNA: TGTGCCAGCAGTTATAGCGGGAGAGGTGAGACCCAGTACTTC

J gene: TRBJ2-1
CDR3 length: 12
clone size: few
D gene: -
V gene: TRBV29-1
CDR3 protein: CSVEFTGKEQFF
CDR3 DNA: TGCAGCGTTGAGTTTACGGGAAAGGAGCAGTTCTTC

J gene: TRBJ2-7
CDR3 length: 13
clone size: -
D gene: -
V gene: TRBV24-1
CDR3 protein: CATSLQGVAEQYF
CDR3 DNA: TGTGCCACCAGTCTACAGGGTGTAGCCGAGCAGTACTTC

J gene: TRBJ2-5
CDR3 length: 14
clone size: many
D gene: TRBD1
V gene: TRBV7-6
CDR3 protein: CASQDRASQETQYF
CDR3 DNA: TGTGCCAGCCAAGACAGGGCTAGCCAAGAGACCCAGTACTTC

J gene: TRBJ1-6
CDR3 length: 15
clone size: -
D gene: -
V gene: TRBV10-3
CDR3 protein: CAISEGQGPNSPLHF
CDR3 DNA: TGTGCCATCAGTGAGGGGCAGGGTCCTAATTCACCCCTCCACTTT

J gene: TRBJ2-2
CDR3 length: 14
clone size: once
D gene: -
V gene: TRBV15
CDR3 protein: CATSRDRTAGELFF
CDR3 DNA: TGTGCCACCAGCAGAGATAGAACCGCCGGGGAGCTGTTTTTT

J gene: TRBJ1-4
CDR3 length: 14
clone size: many
D gene: TRBD1
V gene: TRBV5-8
CDR3 protein: CASSPGQLEEKLFF
CDR3 DNA: TGTGCCAGCAGCCCGGGACAGCTTGAAGAAAAACTGTTTTTT

J gene: TRBJ1-1
CDR3 length: 10
clone size: many
D gene: -
V gene: TRBV2
CDR3 protein: CASQYTEAFF
CDR3 DNA: TGTGCCAGCCAGTACACTGAAGCTTTCTTT

J gene: TRBJ1-5
CDR3 length: 13
clone size: -
D gene: -
V gene: TRBV15
CDR3 protein: CATSSAGDETQHF
CDR3 DNA: TGTGCCACCTCATCAGCGGGGGATGAGACCCAGCATTTT

J gene: TRBJ2-7
CDR3 length: 15
clone size: many
D gene: TRBD1
V gene: TRBV7-9
CDR3 protein: CASSSRDSVNYEQYF
CDR3 DNA: TGTGCCAGCAGCTCCCGGGACAGTGTTAACTACGAGCAGTACTTC

J gene: TRBJ2-7
CDR3 length: 13
clone size: few
D gene: -
V gene: TRBV6-1
CDR3 protein: CASIRGSTHEQYF
CDR3 DNA: TGTGCCAGCATCAGGGGCAGTACCCACGAGCAGTACTTC

J gene: TRBJ1-5
CDR3 length: 17
clone size: many
D gene: -
V gene: TRBV7-8
CDR3 protein: CASSSTGIGYSNQPQHF
CDR3 DNA: TGTGCCAGCAGCTCCACAGGGATAGGATATAGCAATCAGCCCCAGCATTTT

J gene: TRBJ2-7
CDR3 length: 15
clone size: many
D gene: TRBD1
V gene: TRBV20-1
CDR3 protein: CSASTLNDRGNEQYF
CDR3 DNA: TGCAGTGCTTCGACGCTCAACGACAGGGGCAACGAGCAGTACTTC

J gene: TRBJ1-5
CDR3 length: 17
clone size: many
D gene: TRBD1
V gene: TRBV12-3/TRBV12-4
CDR3 protein: CASSLDALGTVSQPQHF
CDR3 DNA: TGTGCCAGCAGTTTAGACGCCCTAGGGACAGTCAGTCAGCCCCAGCATTTT

J gene: TRBJ1-2
CDR3 length: 15
clone size: -
D gene: -
V gene: TRBV10-3
CDR3 protein: CASSFSAGGSRGYTF
CDR3 DNA: TGTGCCAGCAGTTTCTCCGCCGGGGGGTCTCGGGGCTACACCTTC

J gene: TRBJ1-2
CDR3 length: 15
clone size: -
D gene: TRBD1
V gene: TRBV6-2/TRBV6-3
CDR3 protein: CASEARTGKEPGYTF
CDR3 DNA: TGTGCCAGCGAAGCCCGGACAGGAAAAGAGCCTGGCTACACCTTC

J gene: TRBJ1-2
CDR3 length: 11
clone size: -
D gene: TRBD1
V gene: TRBV20-1
CDR3 protein: CSARTGYGYTF
CDR3 DNA: TGCAGTGCGAGGACAGGCTATGGCTACACCTTC

J gene: TRBJ2-7
CDR3 length: 13
clone size: many
D gene: TRBD1
V gene: TRBV18
CDR3 protein: CASSPGTGDEQYF
CDR3 DNA: TGCGCCAGCAGCCCCGGGACAGGGGACGAGCAGTACTTC

J gene: TRBJ2-7
CDR3 length: 15
clone size: many
D gene: -
V gene: TRBV2
CDR3 protein: CASSRGGGSSYEQYF
CDR3 DNA: TGTGCCAGCAGTAGAGGGGGCGGGAGCTCCTACGAGCAGTACTTC

J gene: TRBJ2-2
CDR3 length: 19
clone size: -
D gene: -
V gene: TRBV20-1
CDR3 protein: CSARDMYGSGVAGTGELFF
CDR3 DNA: TGCAGTGCTAGAGATATGTATGGTTCCGGGGTCGCGGGCACCGGGGAGCTGTTTTTT

J gene: TRBJ2-5
CDR3 length: 14
clone size: many
D gene: -
V gene: TRBV24-1
CDR3 protein: CATSDSRSLRTQYF
CDR3 DNA: TGTGCCACCAGTGATTCCCGATCTCTCAGGACCCAGTACTTC

J gene: TRBJ1-2
CDR3 length: 15
clone size: -
D gene: -
V gene: TRBV7-2
CDR3 protein: CASRGEDRSWEGYTF
CDR3 DNA: TGTGCCAGCAGGGGGGAAGACAGGTCGTGGGAGGGCTACACCTTC

J gene: TRBJ2-3
CDR3 length: 16
clone size: -
D gene: -
V gene: TRBV2
CDR3 protein: CAGSEEGSPSADTQYF
CDR3 DNA: TGTGCCGGCTCGGAAGAGGGTTCACCCTCAGCAGATACGCAGTATTTT